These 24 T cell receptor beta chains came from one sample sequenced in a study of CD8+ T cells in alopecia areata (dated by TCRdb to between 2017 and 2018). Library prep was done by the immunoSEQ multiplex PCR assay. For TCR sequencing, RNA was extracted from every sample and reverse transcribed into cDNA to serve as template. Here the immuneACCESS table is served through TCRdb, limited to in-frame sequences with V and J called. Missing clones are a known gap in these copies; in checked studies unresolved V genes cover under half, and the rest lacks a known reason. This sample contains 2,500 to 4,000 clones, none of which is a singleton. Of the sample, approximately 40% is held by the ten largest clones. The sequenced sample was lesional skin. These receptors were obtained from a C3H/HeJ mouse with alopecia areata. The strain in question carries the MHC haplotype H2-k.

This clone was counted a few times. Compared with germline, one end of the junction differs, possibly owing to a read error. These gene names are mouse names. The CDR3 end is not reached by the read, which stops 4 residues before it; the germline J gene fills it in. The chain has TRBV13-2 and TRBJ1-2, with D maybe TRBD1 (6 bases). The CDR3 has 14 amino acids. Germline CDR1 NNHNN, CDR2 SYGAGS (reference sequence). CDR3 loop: CASSEGLGGRDYTF. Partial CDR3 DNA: TGTGCCAGCAGTGAAGGACTGGGGGGGCGC.

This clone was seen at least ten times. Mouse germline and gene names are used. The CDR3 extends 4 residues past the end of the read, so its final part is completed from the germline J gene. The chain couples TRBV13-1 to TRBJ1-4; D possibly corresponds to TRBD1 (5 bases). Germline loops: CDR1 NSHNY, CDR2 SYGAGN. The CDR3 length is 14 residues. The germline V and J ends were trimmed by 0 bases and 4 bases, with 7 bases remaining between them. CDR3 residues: CASSDVDNNERLFF. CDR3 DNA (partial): TGTGCCAGCAGTGATGTGGACAACAACGAA.

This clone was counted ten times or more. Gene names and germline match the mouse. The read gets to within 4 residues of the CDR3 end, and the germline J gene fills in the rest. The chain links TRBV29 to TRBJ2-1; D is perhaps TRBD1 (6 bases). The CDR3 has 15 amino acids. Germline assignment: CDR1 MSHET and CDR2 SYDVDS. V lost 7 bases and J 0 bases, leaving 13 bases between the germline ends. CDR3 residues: CASNFGTINYAEQFF. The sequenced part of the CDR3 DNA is TGTGCTAGCAATTTCGGGACAATTAACTATGCT.

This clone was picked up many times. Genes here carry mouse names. This CDR3 is CASSDAEGAAEQFF. The covered CDR3 bases are TGTGCCAGCAGTGATGCAGAGGGGGCGGCT. This chain connects TRBV13-1 to TRBJ2-1; a possible D gene is TRBD1 (7 bases). The read terminates 4 residues before the CDR3 end, so the remaining end is supplied by the germline J gene. The CDR3 sequence is 14 residues long. The germline V gene has CDR1 NSHNY and CDR2 SYGAGN.

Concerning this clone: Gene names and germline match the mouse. CDR3 DNA, as far as it was read: TGTGCCAGCGGACAGCTCTAT. Translation: CASGQLY. The whole CDR3 is CASGQLYEQYF. This rearrangement joins TRBV19 to TRBJ2-7; perhaps TRBD1 as D (6 bases). The read halts 4 residues ahead of the CDR3 end, with the missing end drawn from the germline J gene. The CDR3 contains 11 residues. V lost 7 bases, J lost 3 bases, and 8 bases lay in between. Germline V gives CDR1 FNHDT, CDR2 SITEND (reference sequence).

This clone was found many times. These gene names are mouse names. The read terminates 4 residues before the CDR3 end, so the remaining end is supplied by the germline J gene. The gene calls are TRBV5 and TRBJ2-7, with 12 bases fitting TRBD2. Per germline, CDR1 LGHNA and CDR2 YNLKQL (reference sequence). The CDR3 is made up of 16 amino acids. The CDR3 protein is CASSQDWDWGVYEQYF. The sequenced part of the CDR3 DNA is TGTGCCAGCAGCCAAGACTGGGACTGGGGGGTGTAT.

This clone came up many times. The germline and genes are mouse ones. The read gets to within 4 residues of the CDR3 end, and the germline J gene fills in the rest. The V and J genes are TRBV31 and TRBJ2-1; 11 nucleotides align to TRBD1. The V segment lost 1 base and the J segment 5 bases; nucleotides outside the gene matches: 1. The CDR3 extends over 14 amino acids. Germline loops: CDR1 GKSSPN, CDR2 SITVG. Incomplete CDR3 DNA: TGTGCCTGGAGTCGGGACAGGGGGAATGCT. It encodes CAWSRDRGNA. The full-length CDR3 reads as CAWSRDRGNAEQFF.

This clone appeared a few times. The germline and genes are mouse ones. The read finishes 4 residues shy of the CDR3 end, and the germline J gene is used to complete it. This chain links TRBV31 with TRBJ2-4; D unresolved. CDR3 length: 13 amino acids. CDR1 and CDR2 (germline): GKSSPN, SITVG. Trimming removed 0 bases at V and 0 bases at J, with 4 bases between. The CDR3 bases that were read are TGTGCCTGGAGTCTCCTGAGTCAAAAC. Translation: CAWSLLSQN. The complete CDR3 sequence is CAWSLLSQNTLYF.

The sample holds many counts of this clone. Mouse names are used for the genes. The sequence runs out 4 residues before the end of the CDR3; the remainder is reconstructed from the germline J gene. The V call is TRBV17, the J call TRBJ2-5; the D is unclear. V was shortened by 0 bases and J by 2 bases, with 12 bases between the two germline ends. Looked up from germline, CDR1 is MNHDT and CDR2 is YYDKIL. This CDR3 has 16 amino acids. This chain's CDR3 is CASSRDSPLVQDTQYF. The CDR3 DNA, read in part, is TGTGCTAGCAGTAGAGATTCTCCCCTGGTCCAAGAC. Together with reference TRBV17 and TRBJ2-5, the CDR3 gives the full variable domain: DTTVKQNPRYKLARVGKPVNLICSQTMNHDTMYWYQKKPNQAPKLLLFYYDKILNREADTFEKFQSSRPNNSFCSLYIGSAGLEYSAMYLCASSRDSPLVQDTQYFGPGTRLLVL.

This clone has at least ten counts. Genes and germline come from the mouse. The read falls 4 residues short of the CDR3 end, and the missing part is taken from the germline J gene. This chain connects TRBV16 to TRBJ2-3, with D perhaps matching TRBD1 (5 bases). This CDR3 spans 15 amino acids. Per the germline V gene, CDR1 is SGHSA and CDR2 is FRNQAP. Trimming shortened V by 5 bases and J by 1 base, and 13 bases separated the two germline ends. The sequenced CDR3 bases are TGTGCAAGCAGCGGCGACAGAGGGGGTGCAGAA. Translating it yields CASSGDRGGAE. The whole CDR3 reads CASSGDRGGAETLYF.

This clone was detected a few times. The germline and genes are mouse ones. Here the CDR3 reads CASSIGGSSYEQYF. CDR3 DNA (partial): TGTGCCAGCAGTATTGGGGGTAGCTCCTAT. J is TRBJ2-7 and V is TRBV19; tentative D call: TRBD2 (6 bases). The read terminates 4 residues before the CDR3 end, so the remaining end is supplied by the germline J gene. Germline-derived CDR1 and CDR2 are FNHDT and SITEND (reference sequence). V lost 2 bases, J lost 0 bases, and 9 bases lay in between. There are 14 residues in the CDR3.

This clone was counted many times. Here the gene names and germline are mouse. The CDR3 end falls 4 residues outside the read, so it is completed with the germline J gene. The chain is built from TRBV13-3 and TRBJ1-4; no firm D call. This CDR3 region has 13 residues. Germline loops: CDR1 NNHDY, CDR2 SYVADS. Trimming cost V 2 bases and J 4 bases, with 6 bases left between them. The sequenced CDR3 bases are TGTGCCAGCAGTGAGAACAACAACGAA. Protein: CASSENNNE. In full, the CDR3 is CASSENNNERLFF.

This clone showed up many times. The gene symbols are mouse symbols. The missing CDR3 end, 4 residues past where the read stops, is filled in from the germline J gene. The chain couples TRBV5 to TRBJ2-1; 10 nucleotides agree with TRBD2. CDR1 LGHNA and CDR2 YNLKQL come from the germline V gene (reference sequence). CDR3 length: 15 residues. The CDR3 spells CASSPPLGGLAEQFF. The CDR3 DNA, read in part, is TGTGCCAGCAGCCCCCCGCTGGGGGGGCTCGCT.

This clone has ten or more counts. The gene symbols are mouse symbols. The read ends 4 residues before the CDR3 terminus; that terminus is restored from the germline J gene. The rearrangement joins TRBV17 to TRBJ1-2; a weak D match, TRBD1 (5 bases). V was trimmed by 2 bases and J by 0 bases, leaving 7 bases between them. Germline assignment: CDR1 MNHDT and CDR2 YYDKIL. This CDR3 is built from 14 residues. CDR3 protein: CASSRKQANSDYTF. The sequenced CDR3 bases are TGTGCTAGCAGTAGAAAACAGGCAAACTCC.

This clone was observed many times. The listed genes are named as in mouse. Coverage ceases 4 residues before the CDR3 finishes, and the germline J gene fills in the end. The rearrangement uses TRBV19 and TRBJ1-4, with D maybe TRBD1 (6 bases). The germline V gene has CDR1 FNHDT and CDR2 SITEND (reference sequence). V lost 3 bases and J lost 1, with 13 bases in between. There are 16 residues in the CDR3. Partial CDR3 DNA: TGTGCCAGCAGTAACGCGGACAGCAATTCCAACGAA. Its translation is CASSNADSNSNE. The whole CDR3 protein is CASSNADSNSNERLFF. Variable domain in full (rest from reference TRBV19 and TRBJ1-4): GGIITQTPKFLIGQEGQKLTLKCQQNFNHDTMYWYRQDSGKGLRLIYYSITENDLQKGDLSEGYDASREKKSSFSLTVTSAQKNEMAVFLCASSNADSNSNERLFFGHGTKLSVL.

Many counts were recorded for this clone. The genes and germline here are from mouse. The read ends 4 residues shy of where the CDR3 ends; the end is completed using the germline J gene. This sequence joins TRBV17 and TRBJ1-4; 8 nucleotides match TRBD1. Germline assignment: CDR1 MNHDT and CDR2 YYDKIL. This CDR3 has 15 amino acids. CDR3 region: CASSRAGTGGERLFF. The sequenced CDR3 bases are TGTGCTAGCAGTAGAGCCGGGACAGGCGGCGAA.

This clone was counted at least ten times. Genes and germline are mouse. The CDR3 bases that were read are TGTGCCAGCAGTTTAACAGAT. Translation gives CASSLTD. The entire CDR3 is CASSLTDEQYF. The chain combines TRBV13-3 with TRBJ2-7; D ambiguous. The read stops 4 residues short of the end of the CDR3; the missing end is completed from the germline J gene. The germline CDR1 and CDR2 sequences are NNHDY and SYVADS. The CDR3 extends over 11 amino acids.

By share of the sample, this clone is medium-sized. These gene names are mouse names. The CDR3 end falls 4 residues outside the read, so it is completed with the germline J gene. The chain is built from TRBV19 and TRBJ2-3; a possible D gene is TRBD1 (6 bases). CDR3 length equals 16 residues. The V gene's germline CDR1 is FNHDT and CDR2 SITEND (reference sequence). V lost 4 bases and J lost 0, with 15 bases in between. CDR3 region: CASSPLDRTSAETLYF. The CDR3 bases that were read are TGTGCCAGCAGTCCCTTGGACAGAACTAGTGCAGAA.

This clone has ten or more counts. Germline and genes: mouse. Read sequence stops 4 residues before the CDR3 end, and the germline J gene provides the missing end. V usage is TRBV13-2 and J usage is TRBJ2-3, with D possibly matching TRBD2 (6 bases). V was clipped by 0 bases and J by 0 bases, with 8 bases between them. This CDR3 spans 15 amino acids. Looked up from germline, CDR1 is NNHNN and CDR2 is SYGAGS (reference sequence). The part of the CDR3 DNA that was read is TGTGCCAGCGGTGATGTCTGGGGTAGTGCAGAA. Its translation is CASGDVWGSAE. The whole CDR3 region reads CASGDVWGSAETLYF.

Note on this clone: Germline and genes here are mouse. The part of the CDR3 DNA that was read is TGTGCTAGCAGTATCTGGGGGCTCTATGCT. This gives the protein CASSIWGLYA. The whole CDR3 sequence is CASSIWGLYAEQFF. The rearrangement joins TRBV29 to TRBJ2-1; D possibly corresponds to TRBD2 (7 bases). The read gets to within 4 residues of the CDR3 end, and the germline J gene fills in the rest. Trimming shortened V by 5 bases and J by 3 bases, and 11 bases separated the two germline ends. The CDR3 runs to 14 residues. CDR1 and CDR2 from the germline V gene are MSHET and SYDVDS.

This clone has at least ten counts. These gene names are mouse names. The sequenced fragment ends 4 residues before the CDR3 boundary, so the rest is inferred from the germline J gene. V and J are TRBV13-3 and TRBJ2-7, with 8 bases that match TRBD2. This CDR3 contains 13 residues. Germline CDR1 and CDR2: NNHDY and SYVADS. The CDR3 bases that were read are TGTGCCAGCGTCTGGGGGGCCCTTTAT. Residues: CASVWGALY. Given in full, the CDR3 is CASVWGALYEQYF.

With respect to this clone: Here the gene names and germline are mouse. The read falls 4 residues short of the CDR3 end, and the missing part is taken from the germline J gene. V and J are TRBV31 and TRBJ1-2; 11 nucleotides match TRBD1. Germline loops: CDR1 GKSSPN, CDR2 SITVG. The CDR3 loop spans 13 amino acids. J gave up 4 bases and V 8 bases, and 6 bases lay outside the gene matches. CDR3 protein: CASSGTGGSDYTF. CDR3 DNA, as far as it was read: TGTGCCAGCAGTGGGACAGGGGGCTCC.

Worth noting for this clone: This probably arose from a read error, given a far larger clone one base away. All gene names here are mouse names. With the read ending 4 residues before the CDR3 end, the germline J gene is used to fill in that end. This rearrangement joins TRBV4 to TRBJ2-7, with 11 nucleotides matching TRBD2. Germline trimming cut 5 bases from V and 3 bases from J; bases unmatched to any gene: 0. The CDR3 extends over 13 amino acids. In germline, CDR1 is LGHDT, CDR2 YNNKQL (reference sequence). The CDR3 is CASSGTGGYEQYF. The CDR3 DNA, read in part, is TGTGCCAGCAGCGGGACTGGGGGCTAT.

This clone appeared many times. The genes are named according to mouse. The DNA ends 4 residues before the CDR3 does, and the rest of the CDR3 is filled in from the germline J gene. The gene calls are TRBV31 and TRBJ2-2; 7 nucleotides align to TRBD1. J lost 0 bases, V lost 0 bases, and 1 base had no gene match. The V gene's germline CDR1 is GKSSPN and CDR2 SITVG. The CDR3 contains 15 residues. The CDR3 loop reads CAWSLQGTNTGQLYF. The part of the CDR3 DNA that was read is TGTGCCTGGAGTCTACAGGGGACAAACACCGGG.